The 26 T cell receptor beta chains given below trace back to one sample, sequenced in a study of monozygotic twins with inflammatory bowel disease. No DNA is given; TCRdb re-called the 5' RACE reads and lists each CDR3 protein once. Its clone listing holds under 150,000 distinct CDR3 sequences. Specimen: blood. These receptors all stem from a human donor with ulcerative colitis or Crohn's disease, or a healthy co-twin of an affected twin (not recorded which).

This rearrangement joins TRBV30 to TRBJ2-7. Germline V CDR1 and CDR2: GTSNPN, SVGIG (reference sequence). This CDR3 comprises 11 residues. CDR3 in amino acids: CAWGRSYEQYF.

The chain links TRBV7-3 to TRBJ2-1; with no DNA, the TCRdb D assignment of TRBD1 cannot be verified. The CDR3 is made up of 15 amino acids. Per the germline V gene, CDR1 is SGHTA and CDR2 is FQGTGA. CDR3 residues: CASSLLGGGYNEQFF.

V usage is TRBV10-3 and J usage is TRBJ2-7; TCRdb lists TRBD2, though no DNA is available to test this call. The germline V gene has CDR1 ENHRY and CDR2 SYGVKD. This CDR3 region has 17 residues. CDR3: CAISEGSLEGVSYEQYF.

The V gene is TRBV24-1, the J gene TRBJ2-2; TCRdb lists TRBD2, though no DNA is available to test this call. The CDR3 totals 15 residues. Germline V gives CDR1 KGHDR, CDR2 SFDVKD. The CDR3 sequence: CATSDPLVNTGELFF.

The CDR3 reads CASSLGGANTGELFF. The chain couples TRBV28 to TRBJ2-2. Germline assignment: CDR1 MDHEN and CDR2 SYDVKM. The length of the CDR3 is 15 residues.

The rearrangement links TRBV5-1 to TRBJ2-1. In germline, CDR1 is SGHRS, CDR2 YFSETQ. The CDR3 contains 15 residues. The CDR3 loop is CASSFGDSSYNEQFF.

The chain employs TRBV12-3 or TRBV12-4 and TRBJ1-6; there is no DNA to check the TCRdb D call of TRBD1. The CDR3 has 15 residues. Here the CDR3 reads CASSRGPAHNSPLHF.

This sequence joins TRBV29-1 and TRBJ1-5. The CDR3 runs 13 residues. Germline V gene data show CDR1 as SQVTM and CDR2 as ANQGSEA. CDR3 region: CSVRYNANQPQHF.

V is TRBV6-1 and J is TRBJ1-1; TCRdb outputs TRBD1, but without DNA this stays unchecked. This CDR3 comprises 15 residues. Germline V gives CDR1 MNHNS, CDR2 SASEGT. The CDR3 spells CASSWAGVLNTEAFF.

V is TRBV7-2 and J is TRBJ2-1; without DNA, the TCRdb call of TRBD1 cannot be checked. CDR1 is SGHTA and CDR2 is FQGNSA in the germline V gene. The CDR3 extends over 17 amino acids. CDR3 sequence reads: CASSSTPGSSSYNEQFF.

The V gene is TRBV4-2, the J gene TRBJ2-7; without DNA, the TCRdb call of TRBD2 cannot be checked. Germline CDR1 and CDR2: LGHNA and YNFKEQ. The CDR3 is 15 amino acids. CDR3 protein: CASSQDRTSSYEQYF.

The V and J genes are TRBV6-1 and TRBJ2-7; TCRdb's D gene call, TRBD1, goes unchecked for lack of DNA. Germline V gene lookup returns CDR1 MNHNS and CDR2 SASEGT. The CDR3 loop spans 15 amino acids. CDR3 region: CASSLRTGLSYEQYF.

This chain joins TRBV20-1 and TRBJ1-5. The CDR3 is 14 residues long. CDR1 DFQATT and CDR2 SNEGSKA come from the germline V gene (reference sequence). The CDR3 here is CSARVDRGNQPQHF.

The rearrangement uses TRBV5-1 and TRBJ2-7. The CDR3 runs to 14 residues. Germline V gene data show CDR1 as SGHRS and CDR2 as YFSETQ. CDR3: CASSLRTGWDEQYF.

This rearrangement joins TRBV7-3 to TRBJ2-2; TCRdb picks TRBD1, but there is no DNA to check that call. The CDR3 has 16 residues. The germline gives CDR1 SGHTA, CDR2 FQGTGA. CDR3 protein: CASSLAGGASTGELFF.

The V and J genes are TRBV6-5 and TRBJ2-7; checking the TCRdb D call of TRBD1 is not possible without DNA. CDR1 is MNHEY and CDR2 is SVGAGI in the germline V gene. The CDR3 sequence is 13 residues long. The CDR3 region is CASTDRGAYEQYF.

CDR3 residues: CASRLNRDRATYEQYF. The chain is built from TRBV5-8 and TRBJ2-7; checking the TCRdb D call of TRBD1 is not possible without DNA. Germline loops: CDR1 SGHTS, CDR2 YDEGEE. The CDR3 contains 16 residues. The full variable domain, its missing parts supplied by reference TRBV5-8 and TRBJ2-7, is EAGVTQSPTHLIKTRGQQATLRCSPISGHTSVYWYQQALGLGLQFLLWYDEGEERNRGNFPPRFSGRQFPNYSSELNVNALELEDSALYLCASRLNRDRATYEQYFGPGTRLTVT.

This chain joins TRBV7-2 and TRBJ1-1; TCRdb picks TRBD1, but there is no DNA to check that call. The CDR3 has 13 amino acids. In germline, CDR1 is SGHTA, CDR2 FQGNSA. CDR3 protein: CASSPLSNAEAFF.

CDR3: CASSTILSGGAETQYF. The V and J genes are TRBV12-3 or TRBV12-4 and TRBJ2-5; checking the TCRdb D call of TRBD2 is not possible without DNA. The CDR3 has 16 residues.

The chain joins TRBV4-3 to TRBJ2-7; the TCRdb call, TRBD1, lacks DNA for checking. The CDR3 covers 14 residues. Germline CDR1 and CDR2: LGHNA and YSLEER. CDR3 protein: CASSQPGQDYEQYF.

The genes are TRBV7-6 and TRBJ2-1; TCRdb outputs TRBD1, but without DNA this stays unchecked. Germline CDR1 is SGHVS and CDR2 is FNYEAQ. This CDR3 comprises 16 residues. The CDR3 sequence: CASSPGGSSSYNEQFF. Full variable domain (remainder filled in from reference TRBV7-6 and TRBJ2-1): GAGVSQSPRYKVTKRGQDVALRCDPISGHVSLYWYRQALGQGPEFLTYFNYEAQQDKSGLPNDRFSAERPEGSISTLTIQRTEQRDSAMYRCASSPGGSSSYNEQFFGPGTRLTVL.

CDR3 protein: CASSLEGGINQPQHF. The chain couples TRBV12-3 or TRBV12-4 to TRBJ1-5. The CDR3 is 15 amino acids.

J is TRBJ1-5 and V is TRBV10-3; absent DNA, TCRdb's TRBD1 call cannot be checked. The CDR3 spans 14 residues. CDR1 and CDR2 (germline): ENHRY, SYGVKD. This CDR3 is CAISKTGGRQPQHF.

This chain uses TRBV29-1 with TRBJ2-7; the TCRdb D gene call, TRBD1, has no DNA to confirm it. CDR1 is SQVTM and CDR2 is ANQGSEA in the germline V gene. The CDR3 is made up of 12 amino acids. CDR3 sequence: CSVGQGYYEQYF.

This chain joins TRBV27 and TRBJ1-6; the D call from TCRdb, TRBD1, cannot be confirmed without DNA. CDR3 size: 14 residues. Germline assignment: CDR1 MNHEY and CDR2 SMNVEV (reference sequence). This CDR3 reads CASSFDRGPSPLHF.

The chain has TRBV20-1 and TRBJ2-7; the D call of TRBD1 rests on TCRdb alone, since no DNA is present to check it. Looked up from germline, CDR1 is DFQATT and CDR2 is SNEGSKA (reference sequence). The CDR3 extends over 18 amino acids. CDR3: CSASPTPLAGARSYEQYF.